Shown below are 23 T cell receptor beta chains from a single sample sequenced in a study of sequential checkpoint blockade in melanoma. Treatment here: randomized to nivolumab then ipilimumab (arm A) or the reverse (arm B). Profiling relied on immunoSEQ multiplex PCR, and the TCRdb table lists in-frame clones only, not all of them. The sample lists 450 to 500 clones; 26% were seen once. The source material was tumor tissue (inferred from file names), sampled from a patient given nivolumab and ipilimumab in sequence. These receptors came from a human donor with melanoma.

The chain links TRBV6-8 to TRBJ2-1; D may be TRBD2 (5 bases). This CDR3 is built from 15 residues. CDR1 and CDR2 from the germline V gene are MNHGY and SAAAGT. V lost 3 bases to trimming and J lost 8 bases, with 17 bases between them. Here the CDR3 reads CASSYPGILGDEQFF. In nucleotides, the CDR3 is TGTGCCAGCAGTTATCCGGGGATTTTGGGCGATGAGCAGTTCTTC.

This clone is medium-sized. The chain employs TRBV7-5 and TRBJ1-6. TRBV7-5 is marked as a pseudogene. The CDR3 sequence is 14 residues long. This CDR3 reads CASSLGLYNSPLHF. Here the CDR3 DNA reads TGTGCCAGCAGCTTAGGATTGTATAATTCACCCCTCCACTTT.

The DNA for the CDR3 is TGTGCCAGCTCCGCCCGGGAGGGGGCACATGGCTACACCTTC. It is translated as CASSAREGAHGYTF. The genes are TRBV12-5 and TRBJ1-2, with 7 bases identical to TRBD1. The CDR3 has 14 amino acids. Germline V CDR1 and CDR2: LGHNT, FRNRAP.

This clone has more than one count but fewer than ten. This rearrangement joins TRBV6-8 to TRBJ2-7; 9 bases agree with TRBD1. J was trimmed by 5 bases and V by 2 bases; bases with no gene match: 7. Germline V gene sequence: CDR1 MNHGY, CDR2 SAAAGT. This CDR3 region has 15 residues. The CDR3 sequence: CASSYPGQGRDEQYF. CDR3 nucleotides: TGTGCCAGCAGTTACCCGGGACAGGGTCGGGACGAGCAGTACTTC.

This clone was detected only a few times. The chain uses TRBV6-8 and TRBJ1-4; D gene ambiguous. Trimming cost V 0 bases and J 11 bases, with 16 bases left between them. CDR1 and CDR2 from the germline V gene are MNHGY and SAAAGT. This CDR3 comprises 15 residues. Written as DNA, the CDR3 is TGTGCCAGCAGTTACTCCTTCGGTGAAATGAGGAAACTGTTTTTT. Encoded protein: CASSYSFGEMRKLFF.

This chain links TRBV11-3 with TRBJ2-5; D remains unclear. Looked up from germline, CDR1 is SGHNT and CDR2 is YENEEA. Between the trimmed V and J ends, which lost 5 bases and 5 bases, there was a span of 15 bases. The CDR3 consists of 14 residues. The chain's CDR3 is CASSAKHRRETQYF. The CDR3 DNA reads TGTGCCAGCAGCGCAAAACACCGCCGGGAGACCCAGTACTTC.

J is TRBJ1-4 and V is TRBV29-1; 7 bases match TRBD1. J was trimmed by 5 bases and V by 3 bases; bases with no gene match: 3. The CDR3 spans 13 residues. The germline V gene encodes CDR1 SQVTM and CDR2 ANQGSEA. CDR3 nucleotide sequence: TGCAGCGTTGAGGGACAGCTGAATGAAAAACTGTTTTTT. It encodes CSVEGQLNEKLFF.

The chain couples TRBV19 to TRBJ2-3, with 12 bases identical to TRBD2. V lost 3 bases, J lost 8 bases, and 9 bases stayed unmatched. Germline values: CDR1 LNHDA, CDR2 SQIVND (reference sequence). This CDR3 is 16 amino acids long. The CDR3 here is CASSIRPSGGEGTQYF. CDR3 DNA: TGTGCCAGTAGTATCAGGCCTAGCGGGGGGGAAGGTACGCAGTATTTT.

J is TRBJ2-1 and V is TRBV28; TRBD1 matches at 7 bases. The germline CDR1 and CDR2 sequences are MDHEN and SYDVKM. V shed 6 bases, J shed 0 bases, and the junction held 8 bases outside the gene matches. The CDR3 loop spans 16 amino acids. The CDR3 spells CASSGTGQSSYNEQFF. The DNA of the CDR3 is TGTGCCAGCAGCGGGACGGGACAGAGCTCCTACAATGAGCAGTTCTTC.

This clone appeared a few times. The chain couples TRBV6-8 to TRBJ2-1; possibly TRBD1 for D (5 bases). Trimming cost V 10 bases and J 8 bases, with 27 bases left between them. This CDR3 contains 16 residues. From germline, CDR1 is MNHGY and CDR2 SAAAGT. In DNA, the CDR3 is TGTGCCACTAGACCACAATGGACAACGAACGAGGATGAGCAGTTCTTC. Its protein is CATRPQWTTNEDEQFF.

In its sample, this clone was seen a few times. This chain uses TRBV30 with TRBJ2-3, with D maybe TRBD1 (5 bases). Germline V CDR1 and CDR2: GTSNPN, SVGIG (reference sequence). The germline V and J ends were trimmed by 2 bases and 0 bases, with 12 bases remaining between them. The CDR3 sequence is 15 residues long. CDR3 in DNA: TGTGCCTGGAGTAGGGGAATTGGTAGCACAGATACGCAGTATTTT. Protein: CAWSRGIGSTDTQYF. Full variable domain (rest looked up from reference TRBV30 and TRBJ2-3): SQTIHQWPATLVQPVGSPLSLECTVEGTSNPNLYWYRQAAGRGLQLLFYSVGIGQISSEVPQNLSASRPQDRQFILSSKKLLLSDSGFYLCAWSRGIGSTDTQYFGPGTRLTVL.

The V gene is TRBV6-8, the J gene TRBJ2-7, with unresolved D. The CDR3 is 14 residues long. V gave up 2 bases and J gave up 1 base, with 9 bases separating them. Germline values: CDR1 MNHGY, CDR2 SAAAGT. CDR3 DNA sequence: TGTGCCAGCAGTTACCGTAGGGTATCCTACGAGCAGTACTTC. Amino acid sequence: CASSYRRVSYEQYF.

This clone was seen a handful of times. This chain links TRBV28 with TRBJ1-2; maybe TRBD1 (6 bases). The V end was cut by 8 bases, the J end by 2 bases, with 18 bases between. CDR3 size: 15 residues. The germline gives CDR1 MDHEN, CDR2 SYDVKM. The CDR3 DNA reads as TGTGCCAGCCGCAACTCAGACGGACAGAACTATGGCTACACCTTC. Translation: CASRNSDGQNYGYTF.

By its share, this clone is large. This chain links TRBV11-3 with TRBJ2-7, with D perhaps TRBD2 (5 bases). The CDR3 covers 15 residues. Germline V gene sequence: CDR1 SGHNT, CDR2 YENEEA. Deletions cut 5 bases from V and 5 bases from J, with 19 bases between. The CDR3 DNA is TGTGCCAGCAGCCCGGTTCTGAGGGCCTCTCACGAGCAGTACTTC. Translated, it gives CASSPVLRASHEQYF.

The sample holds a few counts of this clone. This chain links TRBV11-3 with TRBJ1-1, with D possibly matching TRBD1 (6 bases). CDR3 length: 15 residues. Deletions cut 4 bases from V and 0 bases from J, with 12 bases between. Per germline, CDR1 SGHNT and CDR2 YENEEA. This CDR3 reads CASSSGQRMNTEAFF. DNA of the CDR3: TGTGCCAGCAGCTCAGGACAGCGCATGAACACTGAAGCTTTCTTT.

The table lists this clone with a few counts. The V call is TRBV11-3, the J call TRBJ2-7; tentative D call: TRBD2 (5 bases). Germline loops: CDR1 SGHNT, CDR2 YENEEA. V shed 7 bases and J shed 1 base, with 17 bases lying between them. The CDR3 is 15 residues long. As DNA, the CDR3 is TGTGCCAGCACGAAGGGAGAGTGGGGTTCCTACGAGCAGTACTTC. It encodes CASTKGEWGSYEQYF. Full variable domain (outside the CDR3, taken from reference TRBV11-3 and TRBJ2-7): EAGVVQSPRYKIIEKKQPVAFWCNPISGHNTLYWYLQNLGQGPELLIRYENEEAVDDSQLPKDRFSAERLKGVDSTLKIQPAELGDSAVYLCASTKGEWGSYEQYFGPGTRLTVT.

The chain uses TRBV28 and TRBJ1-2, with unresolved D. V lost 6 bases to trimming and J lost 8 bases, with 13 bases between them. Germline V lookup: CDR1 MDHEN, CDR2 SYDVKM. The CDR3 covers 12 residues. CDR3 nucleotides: TGTGCCAGCAGGGGATCCCTCGGGGGCTACACCTTC. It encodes CASRGSLGGYTF.

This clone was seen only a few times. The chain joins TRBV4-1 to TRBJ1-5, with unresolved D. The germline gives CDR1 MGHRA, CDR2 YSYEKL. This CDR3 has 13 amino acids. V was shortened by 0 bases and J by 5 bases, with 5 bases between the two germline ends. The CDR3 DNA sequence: TGCGCCAGCAGCCAAGAATCCCATCAGCCCCAGCATTTT. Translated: CASSQESHQPQHF.

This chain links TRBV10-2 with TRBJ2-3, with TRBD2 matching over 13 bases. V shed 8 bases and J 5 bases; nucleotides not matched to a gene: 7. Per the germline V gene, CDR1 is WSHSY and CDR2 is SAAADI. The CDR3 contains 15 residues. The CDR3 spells CASSGLAGRKDTQYF. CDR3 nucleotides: TGCGCCAGCTCGGGACTAGCGGGACGGAAAGATACGCAGTATTTT.

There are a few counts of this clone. The CDR3 nucleotides are TGTGCCAGCAGCTTCCCCCAGGGGGTCTACGAGCAGTACTTC. Its protein is CASSFPQGVYEQYF. The chain is built from TRBV11-3 and TRBJ2-7; 7 bases match TRBD1. Germline CDR1 reads SGHNT; CDR2 reads YENEEA. This CDR3 has 14 amino acids. Germline trimming cut 3 bases from V and 3 bases from J; bases unmatched to any gene: 5.

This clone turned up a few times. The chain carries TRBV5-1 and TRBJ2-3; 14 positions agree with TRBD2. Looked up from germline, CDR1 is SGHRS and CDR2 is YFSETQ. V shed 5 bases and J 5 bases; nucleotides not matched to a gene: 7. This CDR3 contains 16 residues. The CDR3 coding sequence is TGCGCCAGCAGGACGGGACTAGCGGGGGATGTAGATACGCAGTATTTT. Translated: CASRTGLAGDVDTQYF. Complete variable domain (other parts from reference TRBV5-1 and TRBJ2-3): KAGVTQTPRYLIKTRGQQVTLSCSPISGHRSVSWYQQTPGQGLQFLFEYFSETQRNKGNFPGRFSGRQFSNSRSEMNVSTLELGDSALYLCASRTGLAGDVDTQYFGPGTRLTVL.

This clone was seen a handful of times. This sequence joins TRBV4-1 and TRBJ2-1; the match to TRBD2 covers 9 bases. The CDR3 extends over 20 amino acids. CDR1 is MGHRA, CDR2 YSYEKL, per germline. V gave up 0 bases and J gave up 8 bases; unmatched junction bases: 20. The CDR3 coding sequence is TGCGCCAGCAGCCAAGATATCGGGGAGCGGGGGGCTCCCTTTAGGGATGAGCAGTTCTTC. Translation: CASSQDIGERGAPFRDEQFF.

CDR3 region: CAISGVGSNQPQHF. In nucleotides, the CDR3 is TGTGCCATCAGCGGGGTAGGAAGCAATCAGCCCCAGCATTTT. The chain combines TRBV19 with TRBJ1-5; D is unclear. This CDR3 has 14 residues. CDR1 and CDR2 from the germline V gene are LNHDA and SQIVND (reference sequence). Trimming shortened V by 10 bases and J by 1 base, and 14 bases separated the two germline ends.